A single sample gave rise to the 6 T cell receptor beta chains below, sequenced in a study of OX40 agonist ivuxolimab in advanced cancers. Measured with immunoSEQ multiplex PCR; TCRdb has only the in-frame clones, and not every one. This table has about 42,000 clones, roughly 77% appearing once. The sample in question was CD4+ or CD8+ T cells sorted from blood, obtained in a trial of the OX40 agonist ivuxolimab. The receptors shown here come from an adult with an advanced solid tumor such as melanoma, head and neck, liver or kidney cancer.

A few counts support this clone. The chain has TRBV4-1 and TRBJ2-3, with 9 positions matching TRBD2. CDR1 is MGHRA and CDR2 is YSYEKL in the germline V gene. This CDR3 comprises 14 residues. Unmatched junction bases numbered 2, after V lost 5 bases and J lost 2 bases. CDR3 DNA sequence: TGCGCCAGCAGCTCTAGCGGGGACACAGATACGCAGTATTTT. Residues: CASSSSGDTDTQYF.

The gene calls are TRBV5-1 and TRBJ2-5; no clear D gene. Trimming shortened V by 0 bases and J by 1 base, and 13 bases separated the two germline ends. Germline V CDR1 and CDR2: SGHRS, YFSETQ. The CDR3 covers 16 residues. The CDR3 DNA follows: TGCGCCAGCAGCTTGGACCCACCCAGGTCCCAAGAGACCCAGTACTTC. Translation gives CASSLDPPRSQETQYF.

The chain links TRBV7-2 to TRBJ2-1; D may correspond to TRBD1 or TRBD2 (5 bases each). V lost 1 base and J lost 8, with 12 bases in between. The germline V gene encodes CDR1 SGHTA and CDR2 FQGNSA. CDR3 length: 14 amino acids. The CDR3 reads CASSLGPGPYEQFF. The CDR3 nucleotides read TGTGCCAGCAGCTTAGGTCCGGGGCCCTATGAGCAGTTCTTC.

V gene TRBV29-1 combines with J gene TRBJ1-2; 7 positions match TRBD1. The CDR3 is 12 amino acids. Germline V gives CDR1 SQVTM, CDR2 ANQGSEA. The trim removed 7 bases at V and 4 bases at J, leaving 6 bases unmatched. CDR3 residues: CSASQGVYGYTF. The CDR3 nucleotides read TGCAGCGCGTCCCAGGGGGTCTATGGCTACACCTTC.

The chain has TRBV7-3 and TRBJ2-1; 7 bases are shared with TRBD2. The CDR3 runs to 16 residues. Germline V gene lookup returns CDR1 SGHTA and CDR2 FQGTGA. J was trimmed by 0 bases and V by 3 bases; bases with no gene match: 5. The CDR3, as DNA: TGTGCCAGCAGCTTCCTGGGCGGGAGCTCCTACAATGAGCAGTTCTTC. Its protein is CASSFLGGSSYNEQFF. Full variable domain (remainder filled in from reference TRBV7-3 and TRBJ2-1): GAGVSQTPSNKVTEKGKYVELRCDPISGHTALYWYRQSLGQGPEFLIYFQGTGAADDSGLPNDRFFAVRPEGSVSTLKIQRTERGDSAVYLCASSFLGGSSYNEQFFGPGTRLTVL.

The chain couples TRBV6-5 to TRBJ2-1; no clear D. CDR3 size: 13 residues. Germline assignment: CDR1 MNHEY and CDR2 SVGAGI. Trimming removed 5 bases from V and 3 bases from J, with 8 bases in between. CDR3 coding DNA: TGTGCCAGCAGTACGACATACTACAATGAGCAGTTCTTC. Translation gives CASSTTYYNEQFF.